What follows are 10 T cell receptor beta chains derived from one specimen sequenced in a study of cytomegalovirus exposure and HLA in healthy donors. 13 Jbeta primers and 60 Vbeta primers were used for the PCR. Profiled with immunoSEQ multiplex PCR; TCRdb holds only in-frame clones, not every one. The listing contains more than 100,000 clones. Sequences were obtained from PBMCs. The receptor source for this set is a woman aged 35 to 49 in good health and CMV-seronegative.

The gene calls are TRBV28 and TRBJ1-2; D gene uncertain. V lost 3 bases, J lost 7 bases, and 15 bases lay in between. The CDR3 is 14 amino acids. From germline, CDR1 is MDHEN and CDR2 SYDVKM. DNA of the CDR3: TGTGCCAGCAGTTTTAATGGACTAATTCTTGGCTACACCTTC. It encodes CASSFNGLILGYTF.

V gene TRBV19 combines with J gene TRBJ2-2; possible D gene TRBD1, 7 bases. The CDR3 has 15 residues. CDR1 LNHDA and CDR2 SQIVND come from the germline V gene (reference sequence). Deletions cut 3 bases from V and 3 bases from J, with 11 bases between. CDR3: CASSISRGDTGELFF. The DNA of the CDR3 is TGTGCCAGTAGTATCTCCAGGGGGGACACCGGGGAGCTGTTTTTT.

The chain recombines TRBV11-2 with TRBJ1-6, with 8 bases that match TRBD1. CDR1 is SGHAT, CDR2 FQNNGV, per germline. The CDR3 runs to 14 residues. V lost 4 bases, J lost 11 bases, and 7 bases stayed unmatched. The CDR3 loop reads CASSSRQGRTPLHF. The CDR3, as DNA: TGTGCCAGCAGCTCCCGACAGGGGAGGACACCCCTCCACTTT.

V and J are TRBV27 and TRBJ1-2; the match to TRBD1 covers 9 bases. The CDR3 totals 15 residues. Unmatched junction bases numbered 12, after V lost 6 bases and J lost 7 bases. Germline assignment: CDR1 MNHEY and CDR2 SMNVEV (reference sequence). The CDR3 DNA is TGTGCCAGCAGAGGGTCGGGACAGGGATGGGGTGGCTACACCTTC. Protein sequence: CASRGSGQGWGGYTF.

This chain connects TRBV28 to TRBJ1-3, with a tentative D call TRBD1 (6 bases). In germline, CDR1 is MDHEN, CDR2 SYDVKM. The CDR3 spans 16 residues. Trimming removed 4 bases at V and 4 bases at J, with 17 bases between. The CDR3 DNA is TGTGCCAGCAGTTCCACTCGGGGGGCGAAAGGAAACACCATATATTTT. Its translation: CASSSTRGAKGNTIYF.

CDR3 protein: CASSSFSNQPQHF. In DNA form, the CDR3 reads TGTGCCAGCAGTTCCTTTAGCAATCAGCCCCAGCATTTT. The rearrangement joins TRBV6-5 to TRBJ1-5; D is uncertain. Trimming cost V 4 bases and J 0 bases, with 4 bases left between them. Germline-derived CDR1 and CDR2 are MNHEY and SVGAGI. The CDR3 extends over 13 amino acids.

In DNA form, the CDR3 reads TGTGCCAGCAGCAAATGGAGAAAACAGGGGTTAGCTGAAGCTTTCTTT. This encodes CASSKWRKQGLAEAFF. The genes are TRBV21-1 and TRBJ1-1; the table gives TRBD1 as D, unverified against the DNA. TRBV21-1 is classified as a pseudogene. This CDR3 has 16 amino acids.

The gene calls are TRBV6-1 and TRBJ1-1; the D is unclear. The CDR3 runs to 16 residues. Between the trimmed V and J ends, which lost 2 bases and 0 bases, there was a span of 13 bases. Per the germline V gene, CDR1 is MNHNS and CDR2 is SASEGT. The CDR3 reads CASSEFAGVMNTEAFF. The CDR3 DNA is TGTGCCAGCAGTGAATTTGCAGGCGTAATGAACACTGAAGCTTTCTTT.

The genes are TRBV18 and TRBJ1-6; D is uncertain. V was cut by 0 bases and J by 7 bases, with 4 bases left in between. The CDR3 spans 13 residues. Germline V gives CDR1 KGHSH, CDR2 LQKENI. The CDR3 coding sequence is TGTGCCAGCTCACCACCTTCAAATTCACCCCTCCACTTT. This codes for CASSPPSNSPLHF.

This chain links TRBV7-2 with TRBJ2-2; perhaps TRBD2 as D (6 bases). In germline, CDR1 is SGHTA, CDR2 FQGNSA. The CDR3 runs 14 residues. V gave up 4 bases and J gave up 7 bases, with 13 bases separating them. For the CDR3, the DNA is TGTGCCAGCAGCTCGGGGGAGAAGATCGGGGAGCTGTTTTTT. Translated: CASSSGEKIGELFF.